Here is one T cell receptor (beta chain) with its context. What this receptor recognizes is not known. Per-base quality was not reported, and no clone a single base away is much larger than it. The sample belongs to a study of cytomegalovirus exposure and HLA in healthy donors (dated by TCRdb to the late 2010s). Broadly, across the study: An earlier analysis of several hundred of the donors reported approximately 300 Gb of sequence data and 100 million to 120 million unique TCR beta sequences obtained from about 180 million T cells. An early release covering over 500 HLA-typed donors comprised about 310 gigabases of sequencing data and around 86 million unique TCR sequences. Among the roughly 400 genotyped donors, around 81% belonged to the genetic ancestry cluster associated with self-reported Caucasian donors. The aim of the study was to test whether cataloging public T cell receptors could identify signatures of past pathogen exposure. The study used immunosequencing to profile the T cell repertoires of 666 subjects and linked those repertoires to cytomegalovirus serostatus. In addition to the first cohort of hundreds of subjects, a separate validation cohort of 120 different subjects was used. The study combined high-throughput TCR immunosequencing, statistical association of individual TCRs with disease status, and machine learning to predict cytomegalovirus infection status. To study patterns of TCR occurrence, a later analysis re-analyzed previously published TCR beta repertoires from around 700 donors and added high-resolution HLA genotyping. Rather than using new phenotypic data, the later analysis identified candidate immune exposures from TCR beta sequences and from how often those sequences occurred across donors. An earlier analysis of 587 of the donors applied high-throughput TCR beta sequencing to assess whether each TCR beta V gene segment acted as functional or pseudogenic. Donor age, sex, ethnicity and CMV serostatus were compiled alongside the repertoire data. In a later genetic analysis, genome-wide SNP genotypes for about three fifths of the roughly 670 donors were used, and that subset was treated as a discovery cohort. Every discovery cohort repertoire had been produced on one sequencing platform. HLA typing covered class I and class II loci at four-digit resolution. The number of typed donors differed by locus: roughly 620-640 for A, B, C, DRB1 and DQB1; some 500 for DQA1; roughly 600 for DPA1; and about 450 for DPB1. Four to six DR-DQ haplotypes were handled as single units for association and clustering because linkage in the cohort was strong. Among under 450 genotyped donors of the cohort, an average of 235,054 unique TCR beta nucleotide sequences were sequenced per donor, 15% to 20% of them non-productive. The investigation overall reported the following: Because HLA typing was unavailable for some donors at each locus, only the typed subset was used in association tests. In an earlier analysis of about 600 of the donors, most TCR beta V segments appeared in productive rearrangements about 90% or about 30% of the time, broadly matching IMGT annotations. Immune exposure information for the cohort was limited to CMV serostatus. In this cohort, only TCR beta chains were sequenced, and detectable features were limited by the absence of alpha or paired-chain data. Cytomegalovirus status was reported to be diagnosed by the classifier with high specificity and sensitivity in both the original and validation cohorts. In a later genetic analysis, fewer N-insertions in productive TCRs were reported among donors in an Asian-associated ancestry cluster than the roughly 700-donor mean. In the study, approximately 160 TCR beta chains were listed as associated with cytomegalovirus. In a later analysis, most CMV-associated TCR beta chains were found to appear HLA-restricted, with HLA associations seemingly driven largely by CMV exposure. The presence/absence analyses assumed that sequencing depth was roughly uniform across donors, and that assumption may not be true. Correlated functional status among segregating V segments might be attributable to linkage disequilibrium, but an unknown experimental factor could not be ruled out. A cluster of highly shared sequence variants was judged likely to be a technical artifact of the sequencing pipeline. In a later genetic analysis, a missense DCLRE1C variant was associated with V-gene and J-gene trimming of TCR beta chains, and the association was replicated in an independent cohort. A later analysis reported that several top co-occurrence clusters appeared linked to parvovirus B19, influenza, CMV and Epstein-Barr virus. In a later analysis, the rate of TCR association differed among HLA loci, with DRB1 alleles having the most associated TCRs and HLA-C alleles having the fewest. Because the 87-base-pair reads could not distinguish some IMGT-functional V segments, including TRBV6-2 and TRBV6-3, those segments were excluded. Because counts were too low, seventeen rarely observed V segments, including chromosome 9 orphons, were excluded from the earlier analysis of 587 of the donors. The authors suggested that the approach could potentially be extended to other disease states and immunological phenotypes. Compared with equally common non-associated chains, HLA-associated TCR beta chains in a later analysis were more clonally expanded and had lower generation probabilities. Three of the identified cytomegalovirus-associated TCR beta chains were confirmed in vitro to be specific for cytomegalovirus antigens. Across donors, most TCR sequences were observed very rarely, whereas some public TCRs were present in many individuals. Strong co-occurrence of HLA alleles, especially DR and DQ, made assigning TCR associations to individual alleles difficult. In a later analysis, some 18,000 TCR beta sequences were associated with specific HLA alleles at a false discovery rate of 0.05. A further reported finding was that TCR beta sequences accurately predicted the HLA-A and HLA-B alleles for most subjects in the first cohort.

Spanning cysteine to phenylalanine, the CDR3 consists of 17 amino acids. The read is trimmed to its CDR3 DNA, 51 bases read in frame from base 1. Here V drops 6 bases and J drops 1 base, and the junction holds 6 bases not matched to any gene. The germline V gene yields SNHLY for CDR1 and FYNNEI for CDR2. The library came from the immunoSEQ multiplex PCR assay. A mixture of 60 forward primers for TCR Vbeta segments and 13 reverse primers for TCR Jbeta segments was used in the multiplex PCR. The CDR3 region of rearranged TCR beta genes was amplified from genomic DNA with a multiplex PCR assay. The amplified TCR beta libraries were sequenced on the Illumina HiSeq System as 87-base-pair reads. Regarding the original processing steps: In a later analysis, about 80 million unique TCR beta chains were counted across the approximately 640 repertoires, and roughly 11 million of these chains were shared by at least two donors. Raw reads were error-corrected and collapsed into unique sequences by a nearest-neighbor algorithm in which closely related sequences were merged to remove PCR and sequencing errors. Alignment of CDR3 sequences to IMGT reference sequences was used to assign V, D and J gene segments. For a sequence to be retained, at least a six-nucleotide match to both a V gene segment and a J gene segment was required. A rearrangement was called productive if the CDR3 had no stop codons and remained in frame with V and J, and every other rearrangement was called non-productive. Following IMGT convention, CDR3 was defined as the stretch from the second conserved V-encoded cysteine to the conserved J-encoded phenylalanine. The earlier analysis of 587 of the donors excluded sequences that lacked an unambiguous match to a single V gene segment. In an earlier analysis of approximately 500 of the donors, a V segment was called functional when productive rearrangements were above 56.7%, and segregating when the standard deviation between donors exceeded 5%. A statistical classification framework was built for diagnosing cytomegalovirus status from the catalog of TCR beta chain sequences. A later analysis assigned V and J genes by comparing TCR nucleotide sequences with IMGT/GENE-DB human TR gene sequences. The TCRdist pipeline was used in a later analysis to assign CDR3 sequences and most-parsimonious VDJ recombination scenarios. A later analysis defined each TCR beta chain by its CDR3 amino acid sequence plus V-gene family, and excluded reads lacking a unique V-gene family. To address suspected cross-contamination and a sequencing artifact, a later analysis removed approximately 590 highly shared, low-generation-probability nucleotide sequences. A later analysis calculated a clonal expansion index for each public chain from normalized within-repertoire ranks of inferred template counts. In a later analysis, generation probabilities were computed using a VDJ recombination model fitted to out-of-frame rearrangements, and the results were checked against IGoR. A later analysis scored TCR-TCR, TCR-HLA and TCR-CMV co-occurrence with hypergeometric tests, applying a repertoire-size bias correction to TCR pairs. A later analysis estimated false discovery rates by permuting HLA or CMV assignments 20 times. A later analysis grouped co-occurring TCRs with DBSCAN, adding TCRdist sequence similarity when clustering within HLA-allele-positive subsets. Repertoires with fewer than 30,000 or more than 120,000 public chains, plus five repertoires with anomalous nucleotide sharing, were excluded from co-occurrence clustering. Drawn from immuneACCESS, this table holds only the in-frame rearrangements with V and J called that TCRdb kept. Clones are partly lost; checked studies trace under half to an unresolved V gene and leave the rest unexplained. V and J calls and clone size come straight from that table; D and trimming were deduced from the DNA. For this sample the table gives about 110,000 clones, of which 81% were detected only once. The ten largest account for 2.2% of the sample.

In total, 630 or so healthy bone marrow donors made up the cohort. Cohort members were all nominally healthy when sampled, although unrecorded immune exposures were likely present. The donor tested CMV seronegative, placing the donor among the approximately 360 seronegative members of the cohort. A peripheral blood sample was collected from each donor, and TCR beta sequencing was performed on peripheral blood mononuclear cells. Genomic DNA extraction from the blood cell samples was performed with the Qiagen DNeasy Blood Extraction Kit. The source of this sequence is a young woman in good health and CMV-seronegative. The rearrangement joined TRBV2 to TRBJ2-3; the junction holds 14 bases that match TRBD2. Specimen: PBMCs. The CDR3 in this case is CASRGTSGRWGTDTQYF. The DNA sequence follows: TGTGCCAGCAGAGGGACTAGCGGGAGATGGGGCACAGATACGCAGTATTTT.